This passage covers 12 T cell receptor beta chains from one sample sequenced in a study of cytomegalovirus exposure and HLA in healthy donors. The PCR had 60 Vbeta and 13 Jbeta primers. Clones were read by immunoSEQ multiplex PCR, and TCRdb kept only the in-frame ones, dropping some. Of 250,000 to 350,000 clones in the sample, roughly 90% are singletons; the top ten hold about 4%. The sequenced material came from PBMCs. Receptors were obtained from a man between 35 and 55 years old in good health and CMV-seropositive.

This clone was picked up one time. This chain uses TRBV7-3 with TRBJ2-7; maybe TRBD2 (5 bases). Germline CDR1 is SGHTA and CDR2 is FQGTGA. Trimming cost V 5 bases and J 1 base, with 12 bases left between them. The CDR3 is made up of 14 amino acids. This CDR3 is CASSPGLGSYEQYF. The CDR3 DNA reads as TGTGCCAGCAGCCCCGGACTGGGGTCCTACGAGCAGTACTTC. The whole variable domain, remainder taken from reference TRBV7-3 and TRBJ2-7, is GAGVSQTPSNKVTEKGKYVELRCDPISGHTALYWYRQSLGQGPEFLIYFQGTGAADDSGLPNDRFFAVRPEGSVSTLKIQRTERGDSAVYLCASSPGLGSYEQYFGPGTRLTVT.

The J gene is TRBJ2-3, the V gene TRBV7-8; weak D call: TRBD1 (6 bases). The CDR3 is 16 residues long. Per germline, CDR1 SGHVS and CDR2 FQNEAQ. Trimming took 2 bases from V and 2 from J, leaving 14 bases between them. The CDR3 region has the DNA TGTGCCAGCAGCTTATGGGCTCCAGGGGCCACAGATACGCAGTATTTT. It is translated as CASSLWAPGATDTQYF. The whole variable domain, remainder taken from reference TRBV7-8 and TRBJ2-3, is GAGVSQSPRYKVAKRGQDVALRCDPISGHVSLFWYQQALGQGPEFLTYFQNEAQLDKSGLPSDRFFAERPEGSVSTLKIQRTQQEDSAVYLCASSLWAPGATDTQYFGPGTRLTVL.

The gene calls are TRBV4-1 and TRBJ1-5; D ambiguous. Germline V gives CDR1 MGHRA, CDR2 YSYEKL. The CDR3 sequence is 16 residues long. Trimming pared 1 base from V and 0 bases from J, leaving 10 bases between. Written as DNA, the CDR3 is TGCGCCAGCAGCCAAGGGGCAGGATATAGCAATCAGCCCCAGCATTTT. It translates to CASSQGAGYSNQPQHF.

This rearrangement joins TRBV11-3 to TRBJ2-1; 7 bases map to TRBD2. The CDR3 sequence is 16 residues long. V trimming: 1 base; J trimming: 7 bases; junction bases outside the gene matches: 10. Germline values: CDR1 SGHNT, CDR2 YENEEA. This CDR3 reads CASSLVAGALGNEQFF. CDR3 in DNA: TGTGCCAGCAGCTTAGTGGCGGGAGCGTTGGGTAATGAGCAGTTCTTC.

The chain carries TRBV14 and TRBJ1-1; 7 positions match TRBD1. Germline V lookup: CDR1 SGHDN, CDR2 FVKESK. J was trimmed by 8 bases and V by 0 bases; bases with no gene match: 3. The CDR3 spans 13 residues. In DNA, the CDR3 is TGTGCCAGCAGCCAAGAGTACAGGGGCGAAGCTTTCTTT. It is translated as CASSQEYRGEAFF.

Notes on this clone: Mismatch with germline at one junction end may stem from a read error. V and J are TRBV7-2 and TRBJ2-7; 11 bases map to TRBD2. The CDR3 loop spans 14 amino acids. Per the germline V gene, CDR1 is SGHTA and CDR2 is FQGNSA. The CDR3 DNA is TGTGCCAGCAGCCTAGCGGGAGGCTCCTACGAGCAGTACTTC. Its translation: CASSLAGGSYEQYF.

In this sample, this clone turned up once. The V call is TRBV15, the J call TRBJ1-3; TRBD1 aligns across 9 bases. V gave up 3 bases and J gave up 4 bases; unmatched junction bases: 4. CDR3 length: 15 amino acids. Germline CDR1 reads LNHNV; CDR2 reads YYDKDF (reference sequence). The CDR3 DNA sequence: TGTGCCACCAGCAGGGACAGGGGTGCAGGAAACACCATATATTTT. Its translation: CATSRDRGAGNTIYF.

The chain employs TRBV6-1 and TRBJ2-1; 8 bases line up with TRBD2. CDR1 and CDR2 (germline): MNHNS, SASEGT. The CDR3 spans 17 residues. Germline trimming cut 3 bases from V and 3 bases from J; bases unmatched to any gene: 10. In DNA, the CDR3 is TGTGCCAGCAGTGACGCCCCCCCGGGAGGGGTCTACAATGAGCAGTTCTTC. Protein product: CASSDAPPGGVYNEQFF.

V usage is TRBV6-5 and J usage is TRBJ1-2; 9 bases match TRBD1. Germline values: CDR1 MNHEY, CDR2 SVGAGI. J gave up 6 bases and V 5 bases, and 7 bases lay outside the gene matches. The CDR3 extends over 14 amino acids. The CDR3 protein is CASSEVRDRDGYTF. The CDR3 nucleotides are TGTGCCAGCAGTGAGGTGAGGGACAGGGATGGCTACACCTTC.

The chain is built from TRBV10-3 and TRBJ2-7, with TRBD2 identical over 11 bases. This CDR3 spans 12 amino acids. Germline lookup yields CDR1 ENHRY and CDR2 SYGVKD. V was pared by 8 bases and J by 6 bases, with 3 bases of the junction left unmatched. The CDR3: CAIGLAGREQYF. CDR3 in DNA: TGTGCCATCGGACTAGCGGGTCGCGAGCAGTACTTC.

V gene TRBV5-1 combines with J gene TRBJ2-5, with 15 nucleotides matching TRBD2. CDR1 and CDR2 (germline): SGHRS, YFSETQ. The V segment lost 5 bases and the J segment 4 bases; nucleotides outside the gene matches: 9. CDR3 length equals 17 residues. Written as DNA, the CDR3 is TGCGCCAGCAGGTCTGGGACTAGCGGGAGGCCCCCAGAGACCCAGTACTTC. Encoded protein: CASRSGTSGRPPETQYF.

CDR3 sequence (DNA): TGTGCCTGGAGTGGGGGCCTAATTAGGGATTCACCCCTCCACTTT. It yields the protein CAWSGGLIRDSPLHF. The chain employs TRBV30 and TRBJ1-6, with D perhaps matching TRBD1 (5 bases). The germline CDR1 and CDR2 sequences are GTSNPN and SVGIG (reference sequence). CDR3 length equals 15 residues. V dropped 1 base and J dropped 8 bases, with 15 bases sitting between them.